The next 25 T cell receptor beta chains were all read from a single sample in a study of blood T cells in healthy people across ages. A sample-barcoded 5' primer and a J-beta primer mix were used in a second PCR of roughly 6 to 11 cycles. TCRdb ran MiXCR on the 5' RACE reads and lists one entry per CDR3 protein. The sample carries approximately 790,000 distinct CDR3 sequences, approximately 67% recorded once. The sequenced material came from blood. Receptors originate from a man younger than 40 in good health.

This CDR3 reads CASSQGEATDTQYF. The DNA for the CDR3 is TGCGCCAGCAGCCAAGGGGAAGCAACAGATACGCAGTATTTT. This chain connects TRBV4-1 to TRBJ2-3; no clear D. The germline gives CDR1 MGHRA, CDR2 YSYEKL. V was trimmed by 1 base and J by 3 bases, leaving 8 bases between them. This CDR3 spans 14 amino acids.

This chain joins TRBV6-2 or TRBV6-3 and TRBJ2-1, with 9 bases lining up with TRBD1. This CDR3 has 15 amino acids. Germline CDR1 is MNHEY and CDR2 is SVGEGT. J gave up 7 bases and V 8 bases, and 12 bases lay outside the gene matches. The CDR3 spells CASPEKGTGWNEQFF. CDR3 DNA: TGTGCCAGCCCGGAGAAAGGGACAGGGTGGAATGAGCAGTTCTTC.

The chain combines TRBV7-3 with TRBJ2-3, with D uncertain. Trimming took off 2 bases at V and 4 bases at J, with 13 bases between the two ends. Germline CDR1 reads SGHTA; CDR2 reads FQGTGA. CDR3 size: 15 residues. In DNA form, the CDR3 reads TGTGCCAGCAGCTTAGAGTTAGGCTGGTCAGATACGCAGTATTTT. This encodes CASSLELGWSDTQYF.

The V call is TRBV7-6, the J call TRBJ2-5; D possibly uses TRBD1 or TRBD2 (5 bases each). The CDR3 sequence is 16 residues long. CDR1 is SGHVS and CDR2 is FNYEAQ in the germline V gene. The V end lost 3 bases, the J end lost 5 bases, and 19 bases lay between the germline ends. The CDR3 is CASSFGGGAGLETQYF. In nucleotides, the CDR3 is TGTGCCAGCAGCTTTGGGGGTGGGGCGGGCCTGGAGACCCAGTACTTC.

This clonotype was seen only a few times. The CDR3 region has the DNA TGTGCCAGCAGTTTAGCCGGGACTAGATGGTCTAACAATGAGCAGTTCTTC. Encoded protein: CASSLAGTRWSNNEQFF. The chain recombines TRBV12-3 or TRBV12-4 with TRBJ2-1; 8 bases are shared with TRBD2. V dropped 0 bases and J dropped 5; count of bases not matched to a gene: 9. The CDR3 extends over 17 amino acids.

This clonotype showed up just a few times. The chain is built from TRBV12-3 or TRBV12-4 and TRBJ2-3, with TRBD2 matching over 12 bases. This CDR3 comprises 16 residues. V lost 3 bases to trimming and J lost 3 bases; unmatched junction nucleotides: 4. The DNA of the CDR3 is TGTGCCAGCAGTTTGTCTAGCGGGGGGGGTACAGATACGCAGTATTTT. It specifies CASSLSSGGGTDTQYF.

The CDR3 coding sequence is TGCAGTGCTACGGACAGGGTCAGGGCCCAGTACTTC. Amino acids: CSATDRVRAQYF. The V gene is TRBV20-1, the J gene TRBJ2-4; 8 nucleotides match TRBD1. V gave up 4 bases and J gave up 13 bases; unmatched junction bases: 9. The CDR3 is 12 amino acids. In germline, CDR1 is DFQATT, CDR2 SNEGSKA (reference sequence).

This chain's CDR3 is CAISEADRESQPQHF. The DNA for the CDR3 is TGTGCCATCAGTGAGGCAGACAGGGAATCTCAGCCCCAGCATTTT. This chain links TRBV10-3 with TRBJ1-5; TRBD1 matches 7 bases. The CDR3 consists of 15 residues. Losses at the gene ends were 2 bases for V and 6 bases for J; bases not matched to a gene: 7. Germline values: CDR1 ENHRY, CDR2 SYGVKD.

This clonotype was seen a few times. This chain uses TRBV27 with TRBJ2-3, with unresolved D. V shed 6 bases and J shed 4 bases, with 11 bases lying between them. The germline V gene has CDR1 MNHEY and CDR2 SMNVEV (reference sequence). The CDR3 extends over 13 amino acids. In nucleotides, the CDR3 is TGTGCCAGCAGCTCACTCAGTTCAGATACGCAGTATTTT. Its protein product is CASSSLSSDTQYF.

This clonotype was picked up a small number of times. The chain links TRBV28 to TRBJ2-7; D not certain. Deletions cut 4 bases from V and 5 bases from J, with 6 bases between. The CDR3 covers 11 residues. The germline gives CDR1 MDHEN, CDR2 SYDVKM. The CDR3 loop reads CASSSWDEQYF. CDR3 bases: TGTGCCAGCAGTTCCTGGGACGAGCAGTACTTC.

This chain connects TRBV2 to TRBJ2-7; possibly TRBD1 for D (6 bases). The CDR3 covers 13 residues. Germline lookup yields CDR1 SNHLY and CDR2 FYNNEI. Trimming pared 7 bases from V and 0 bases from J, leaving 10 bases between. The CDR3 DNA reads as TGTGCCAGCAAGCAGGGGTCCTCCTACGAGCAGTACTTC. Residues: CASKQGSSYEQYF.

The chain carries TRBV29-1 and TRBJ1-4; tentatively, D is TRBD1 (6 bases). Germline values: CDR1 SQVTM, CDR2 ANQGSEA. The V end was cut by 1 base, the J end by 7 bases, with 13 bases between. The CDR3 loop spans 14 amino acids. The CDR3 sequence is CSVEVGGGGEKLFF. CDR3 coding DNA: TGCAGCGTTGAAGTAGGCGGGGGCGGTGAAAAACTGTTTTTT.

In its sample, this clonotype was seen once. The rearrangement joins TRBV12-3 or TRBV12-4 to TRBJ2-7; tentative D call: TRBD2 (6 bases). The length of the CDR3 is 13 residues. V lost 0 bases to trimming and J lost 7 bases, with 10 bases between them. The CDR3 DNA sequence: TGTGCCAGCAGTTTAGCCATGGGGAGGGAGCAGTACTTC. Protein sequence: CASSLAMGREQYF.

This chain connects TRBV12-3 or TRBV12-4 to TRBJ1-5, with 7 bases that match TRBD1. The V gene end was trimmed by 6 bases and the J gene end by 2 bases; junction bases not matched to a gene: 7. The CDR3 extends over 15 amino acids. For the CDR3, the DNA is TGTGCCAGCAGGGGACAGTATTCGGGCAATCAGCCCCAGCATTTT. Protein sequence: CASRGQYSGNQPQHF.

The V gene is TRBV4-3, the J gene TRBJ2-4, with D hard to call. Per the germline V gene, CDR1 is LGHNA and CDR2 is YSLEER. The CDR3 sequence is 16 residues long. Trimming removed 0 bases from V and 5 bases from J, with 14 bases in between. The CDR3 nucleotides are TGCGCCAGCAGCCAAGATATGAACAGCTTAGAAAACATTCAGTACTTC. Translated, it gives CASSQDMNSLENIQYF.

This chain joins TRBV20-1 and TRBJ1-1, with 8 bases aligning to TRBD1. CDR1 is DFQATT and CDR2 is SNEGSKA in the germline V gene (reference sequence). V was pared by 6 bases and J by 1 base, with 1 base of the junction left unmatched. CDR3 length: 12 residues. CDR3 region: CSADRGNTEAFF. In DNA form, the CDR3 reads TGCAGTGCCGACAGGGGGAACACTGAAGCTTTCTTT.

This chain joins TRBV12-3 or TRBV12-4 and TRBJ1-1; D might be TRBD1 (5 bases). This CDR3 region has 13 residues. Trimming stripped 3 bases from V and 5 bases from J, with 10 bases between. The CDR3 is CASSLRQKTEAFF. For the CDR3, the DNA is TGTGCCAGCAGTTTGCGACAGAAGACTGAAGCTTTCTTT.

This rearrangement joins TRBV20-1 to TRBJ2-1; D remains ambiguous. Germline-derived CDR1 and CDR2 are DFQATT and SNEGSKA (reference sequence). The CDR3 length is 16 residues. V gave up 2 bases and J gave up 1 base, with 15 bases separating them. This CDR3 reads CSARWSVGRSYNEQFF. The CDR3 DNA reads TGCAGTGCTAGATGGAGTGTCGGCAGGTCCTACAATGAGCAGTTCTTC.

The rearrangement links TRBV4-1 to TRBJ2-3, with D uncertain. V was cut by 3 bases and J by 1 base, with 8 bases left in between. The CDR3 totals 14 residues. Germline V gives CDR1 MGHRA, CDR2 YSYEKL. CDR3 bases: TGCGCCAGCAGCCAGGGCTACGGCACAGATACGCAGTATTTT. The encoded protein is CASSQGYGTDTQYF.

In its sample, this clonotype was seen a few times. J is TRBJ2-7 and V is TRBV27; tentative D call: TRBD2 (6 bases). Germline V CDR1 and CDR2: MNHEY, SMNVEV (reference sequence). The CDR3 is 14 amino acids. Trimming shortened V by 5 bases and J by 4 bases, and 15 bases separated the two germline ends. The CDR3 loop is CASSLGVAAYEQYF. DNA of the CDR3: TGTGCCAGCAGTCTGGGGGTAGCGGCATACGAGCAGTACTTC.

This clonotype was seen a few times. The rearrangement joins TRBV28 to TRBJ2-1, with TRBD1 identical over 9 bases. The length of the CDR3 is 16 residues. The germline V gene has CDR1 MDHEN and CDR2 SYDVKM. V lost 2 bases and J lost 7; bases outside the gene matches: 9. The DNA of the CDR3 is TGTGCCAGCAGTTTAGCACATAACAGGGGGCTAAATGAGCAGTTCTTC. It codes for CASSLAHNRGLNEQFF.

This clonotype was observed a few times. The J gene is TRBJ2-4, the V gene TRBV28, with 8 bases identical to TRBD1. V lost 10 bases to trimming and J lost 8 bases; unmatched junction nucleotides: 7. Germline CDR1 reads MDHEN; CDR2 reads SYDVKM. This CDR3 is built from 12 residues. The CDR3 region is CATQDRVDIQYF. The CDR3 nucleotides read TGTGCCACCCAGGACAGGGTGGACATTCAGTACTTC.

As concerns this clonotype: One end of the junction varies from germline; a read error may be responsible. CDR3 sequence reads: CAASRGGGRQPQHF. CDR3 nucleotide sequence: TGTGCCGCCAGCAGAGGGGGGGGCCGACAGCCCCAGCATTTT. The V call is TRBV15, the J call TRBJ1-5, with a weak D call TRBD1 (6 bases). Germline V gene lookup returns CDR1 LNHNV and CDR2 YYDKDF (reference sequence). The CDR3 totals 14 residues.

The chain is built from TRBV14 and TRBJ2-7, with D perhaps matching TRBD2 (7 bases). This CDR3 comprises 15 residues. Trimming removed 0 bases at V and 4 bases at J, with 13 bases between. Germline CDR1 reads SGHDN; CDR2 reads FVKESK. The CDR3 bases are TGTGCCAGCAGCCAAGACGGGGGGACATCGTACGAGCAGTACTTC. Translating it yields CASSQDGGTSYEQYF.

This chain links TRBV6-2 or TRBV6-3 with TRBJ2-2; possible D gene TRBD1, 5 bases. V was cut by 0 bases and J by 7 bases, with 9 bases left in between. Germline V gene data show CDR1 as MNHEY and CDR2 as SVGEGT. There are 14 residues in the CDR3. This chain's CDR3 is CASSYSIQGGELFF. In DNA form, the CDR3 reads TGTGCCAGCAGTTACTCGATCCAGGGCGGGGAGCTGTTTTTT.